This T cell receptor beta chain is from a study of blood T cell repertoires in COVID-19 (dated by TCRdb to the early 2020s). The study in broad terms: Samples covering the acute and convalescent phases of COVID-19 were provided by collaborators in the United States, Italy and Spain. The prospective study material was composed of cDNA or gDNA derived from T cells, B-cell-depleted T cells, or PBMCs. The dataset comprised deeply sampled blood TCRbeta repertoires from subjects exposed to, actively infected with, or recovered from COVID-19. The repertoires were made available in a free public database intended to serve as a resource for research on the immune response to SARS-CoV-2. The samples were drawn from the first 160 participants of the ongoing ImmuneRACE study and from over 950 subjects provided by 6 global collaborators. A de-identified subject ID, COVID-19 status, age in years and sex were almost always included in the sample metadata. Where HLA class I and class II types were available, the types were taken from metadata supplied by the sample provider, not from assay-based typing. Study-wide findings and limitations: The quantity of clinical and demographic metadata differed by source and by participant and was supplied without curation.

To note about this clone: Its antigen is still unknown. No qualities accompany the bases; no much larger clone lies one base away.

The immunoSEQ Assay, a bias-controlled multiplex PCR, was used to amplify TCRbeta CDR3 regions from genomic DNA. On the authors' methods: Nucleated cell counts per sample were estimated from amplification of reference gene primers within the assay. To quantify the absolute abundance of each unique TCRbeta CDR3 rearrangement, sequence reads were collapsed and filtered. For each sample, productive Simpson clonality was calculated as the square root of Simpson's diversity index across productive rearrangements. Drawn from immuneACCESS, this table holds only the in-frame rearrangements with V and J called that TCRdb kept. Clones are partly lost; checked studies trace under half to an unresolved V gene and leave the rest unexplained. Clone size and the V and J calls come from that table; the DNA yielded D and trimming. The sample includes just over 150,000 clones, with about four fifths observed a single time. The top ten constitute approximately 0.5% of the sample.

Collaborating institutions collected whole blood in K2EDTA tubes following their own protocols. For TCRbeta analysis, collaborator samples were shipped as frozen whole blood, as isolated PBMCs, or as DNA extracted from either sample type. V loses 3 bases, J loses 3 bases, and the germline ends lie 6 bases apart. Its CDR3 holds 13 amino acids, cysteine through phenylalanine. The entry retains the CDR3 DNA only, 39 bases that are in frame from base 1. CDR1 MNHEY and CDR2 SMNVEV were looked up in the germline V gene (reference sequence). This TCR came from a man in his 60s with acute or convalescent COVID-19. The chain is made from TRBV27 and TRBJ1-5; the D gene lacks a confident call. The sequencing sample was made of peripheral blood. CDR3 loop: CASSLRNNQPQHF. The DNA sequence is TGTGCCAGCAGTTTGAGAAACAATCAGCCCCAGCATTTT.